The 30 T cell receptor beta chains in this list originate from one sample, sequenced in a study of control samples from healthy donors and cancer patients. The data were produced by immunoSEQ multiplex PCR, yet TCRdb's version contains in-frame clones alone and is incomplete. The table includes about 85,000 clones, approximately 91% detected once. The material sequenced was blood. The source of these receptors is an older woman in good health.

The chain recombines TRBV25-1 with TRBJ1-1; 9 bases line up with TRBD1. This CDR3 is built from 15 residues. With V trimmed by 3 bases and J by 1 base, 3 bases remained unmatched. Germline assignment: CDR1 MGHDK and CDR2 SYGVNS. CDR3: CASSDPGQGNTEAFF. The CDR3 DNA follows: TGTGCCAGCAGTGATCCGGGACAGGGGAACACTGAAGCTTTCTTT. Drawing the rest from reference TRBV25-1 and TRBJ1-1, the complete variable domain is EADIYQTPRYLVIGTGKKITLECSQTMGHDKMYWYQQDPGMELHLIHYSYGVNSTEKGDLSSESTVSRIRTEHFPLTLESARPSHTSQYLCASSDPGQGNTEAFFGQGTRLTVV.

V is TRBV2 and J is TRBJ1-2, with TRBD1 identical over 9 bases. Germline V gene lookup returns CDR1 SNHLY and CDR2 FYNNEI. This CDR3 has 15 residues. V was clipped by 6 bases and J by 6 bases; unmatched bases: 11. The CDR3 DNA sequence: TGTGCCAGCAGCGACACCGTCGACAGGGGGGATGGCTACACCTTC. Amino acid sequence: CASSDTVDRGDGYTF.

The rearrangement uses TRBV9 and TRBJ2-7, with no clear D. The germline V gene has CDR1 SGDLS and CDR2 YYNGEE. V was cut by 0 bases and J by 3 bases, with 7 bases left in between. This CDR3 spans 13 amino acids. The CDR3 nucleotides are TGTGCCAGCAGCGTAGCGCCGGACTACGAGCAGTACTTC. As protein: CASSVAPDYEQYF.

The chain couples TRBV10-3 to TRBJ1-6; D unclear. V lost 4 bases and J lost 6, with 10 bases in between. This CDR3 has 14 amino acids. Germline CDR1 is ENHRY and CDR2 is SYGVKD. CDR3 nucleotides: TGTGCCATCAGTGTGGGCCGGAGTAATTCACCCCTCCACTTT. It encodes CAISVGRSNSPLHF.

As DNA, the CDR3 is TGTGCCAGCGGACTTCCTAGCGGACCCTACGAGCAGTACTTC. It codes for CASGLPSGPYEQYF. This chain connects TRBV28 to TRBJ2-7; 7 bases line up with TRBD2. Per germline, CDR1 MDHEN and CDR2 SYDVKM. The CDR3 extends over 14 amino acids. V was clipped by 8 bases and J by 2 bases; unmatched bases: 9.

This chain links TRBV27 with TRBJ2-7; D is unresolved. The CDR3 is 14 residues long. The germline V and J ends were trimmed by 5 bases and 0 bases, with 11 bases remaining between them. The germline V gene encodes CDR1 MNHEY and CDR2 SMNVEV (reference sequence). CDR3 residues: CASSPRPSSYEQYF. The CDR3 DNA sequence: TGTGCCAGCAGTCCGCGGCCGAGCTCCTACGAGCAGTACTTC.

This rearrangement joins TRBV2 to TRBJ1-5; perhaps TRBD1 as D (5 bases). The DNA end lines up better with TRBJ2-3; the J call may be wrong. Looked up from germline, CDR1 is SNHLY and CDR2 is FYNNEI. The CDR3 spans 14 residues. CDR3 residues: CASSRQGSNQPQYF. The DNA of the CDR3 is TGTGCCAGCAGTCGCCAGGGCAGCAATCAGCCCCAGTATTTT.

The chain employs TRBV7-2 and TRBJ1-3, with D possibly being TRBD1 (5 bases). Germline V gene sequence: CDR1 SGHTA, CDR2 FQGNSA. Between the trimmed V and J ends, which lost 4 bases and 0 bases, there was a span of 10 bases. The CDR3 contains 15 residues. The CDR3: CASSSGISSGNTIYF. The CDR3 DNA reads TGTGCCAGCAGCTCAGGGATCTCCTCTGGAAACACCATATATTTT.

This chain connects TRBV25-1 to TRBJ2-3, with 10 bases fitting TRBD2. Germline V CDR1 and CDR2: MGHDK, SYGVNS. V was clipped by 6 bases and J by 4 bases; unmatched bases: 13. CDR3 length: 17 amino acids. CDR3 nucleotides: TGTGCCAGCAGCCCCCCGGGGGAAGCGGGGGGGCCAGATACGCAGTATTTT. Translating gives CASSPPGEAGGPDTQYF.

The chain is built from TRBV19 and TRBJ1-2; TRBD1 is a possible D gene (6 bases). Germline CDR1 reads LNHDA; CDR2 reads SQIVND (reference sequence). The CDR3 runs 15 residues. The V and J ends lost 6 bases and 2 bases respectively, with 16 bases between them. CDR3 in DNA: TGTGCCAGTAGCTCAACGGGGGCTTGGAACTATGGCTACACCTTC. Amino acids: CASSSTGAWNYGYTF.

CDR3 DNA sequence: TGTGCCAGCAGTATACTAGCGGGAGGTGAGACCCAGTACTTC. Residues: CASSILAGGETQYF. V is TRBV28 and J is TRBJ2-5; 12 bases align to TRBD2. V lost 5 bases and J lost 5; bases outside the gene matches: 3. The CDR3 has 14 amino acids. The germline CDR1 and CDR2 sequences are MDHEN and SYDVKM.

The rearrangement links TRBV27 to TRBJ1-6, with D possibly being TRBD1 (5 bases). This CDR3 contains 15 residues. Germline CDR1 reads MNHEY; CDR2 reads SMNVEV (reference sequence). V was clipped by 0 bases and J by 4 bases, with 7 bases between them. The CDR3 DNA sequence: TGTGCCAGCAGTTTATCGGGGACTTATAATTCACCCCTCCACTTT. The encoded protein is CASSLSGTYNSPLHF.

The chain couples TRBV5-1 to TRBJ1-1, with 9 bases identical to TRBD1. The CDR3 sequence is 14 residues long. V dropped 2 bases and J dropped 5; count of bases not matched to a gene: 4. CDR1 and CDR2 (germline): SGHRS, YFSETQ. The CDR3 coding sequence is TGCGCCAGCAGCTTCACAGGGGGCGGAACTGAAGCTTTCTTT. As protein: CASSFTGGGTEAFF.

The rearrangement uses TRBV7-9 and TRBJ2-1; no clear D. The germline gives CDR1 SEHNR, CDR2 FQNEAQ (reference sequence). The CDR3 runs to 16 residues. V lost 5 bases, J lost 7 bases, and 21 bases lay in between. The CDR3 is CASSRLGFAEGNEQFF. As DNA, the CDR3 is TGTGCCAGCAGCCGTCTTGGATTCGCGGAAGGTAATGAGCAGTTCTTC.

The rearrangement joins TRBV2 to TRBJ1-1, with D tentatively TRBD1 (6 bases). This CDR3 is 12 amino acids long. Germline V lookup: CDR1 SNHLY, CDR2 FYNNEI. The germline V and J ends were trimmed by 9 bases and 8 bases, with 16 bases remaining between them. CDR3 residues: CARTGILGEAFF. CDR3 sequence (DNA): TGTGCCAGAACAGGGATCCTCGGGGAAGCTTTCTTT.

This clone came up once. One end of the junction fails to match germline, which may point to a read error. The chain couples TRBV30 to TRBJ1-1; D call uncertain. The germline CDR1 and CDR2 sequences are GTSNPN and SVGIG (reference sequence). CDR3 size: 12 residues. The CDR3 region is CAWSPYSASERF. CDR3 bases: TGTGCCTGGAGTCCTTACAGCGCCTCGGAGCGCTTT.

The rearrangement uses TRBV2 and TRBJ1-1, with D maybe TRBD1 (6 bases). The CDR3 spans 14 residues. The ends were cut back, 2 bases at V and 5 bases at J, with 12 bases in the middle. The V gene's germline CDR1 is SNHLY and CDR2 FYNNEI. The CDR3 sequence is CASSEKGRGTEAFF. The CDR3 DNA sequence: TGTGCCAGCAGTGAAAAGGGCAGGGGAACTGAAGCTTTCTTT.

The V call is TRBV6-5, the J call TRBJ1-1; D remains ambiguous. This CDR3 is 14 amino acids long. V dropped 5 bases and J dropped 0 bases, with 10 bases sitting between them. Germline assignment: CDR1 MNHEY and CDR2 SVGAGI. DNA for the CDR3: TGTGCCAGCAGTCGGCCTTTCGTGAACACTGAAGCTTTCTTT. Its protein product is CASSRPFVNTEAFF.

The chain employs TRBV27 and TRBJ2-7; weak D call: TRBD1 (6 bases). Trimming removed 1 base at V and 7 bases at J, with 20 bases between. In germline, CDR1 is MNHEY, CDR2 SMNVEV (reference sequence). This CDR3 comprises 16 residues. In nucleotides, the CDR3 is TGTGCCAGCAGTTTATTGAGGACAGCCGCCCCTCAGGAGCAGTACTTC. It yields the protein CASSLLRTAAPQEQYF.

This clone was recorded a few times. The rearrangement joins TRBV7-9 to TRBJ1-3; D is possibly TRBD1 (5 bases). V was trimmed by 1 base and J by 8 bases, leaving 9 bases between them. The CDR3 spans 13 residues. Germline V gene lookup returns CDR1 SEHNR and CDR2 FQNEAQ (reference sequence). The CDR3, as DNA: TGTGCCAGCAGCTTAGACGCGGGGGACACCATATATTTT. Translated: CASSLDAGDTIYF.

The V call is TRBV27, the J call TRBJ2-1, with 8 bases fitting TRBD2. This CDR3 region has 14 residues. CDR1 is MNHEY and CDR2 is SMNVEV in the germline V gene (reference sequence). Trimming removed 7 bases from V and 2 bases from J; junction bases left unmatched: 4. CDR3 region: CASTISGTYNEQFF. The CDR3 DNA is TGTGCCAGCACCATTAGCGGGACCTACAATGAGCAGTTCTTC.

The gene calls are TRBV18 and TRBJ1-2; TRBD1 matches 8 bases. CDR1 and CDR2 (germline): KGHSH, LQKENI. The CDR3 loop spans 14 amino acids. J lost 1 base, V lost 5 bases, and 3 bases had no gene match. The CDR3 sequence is CASSEGQGNYGYTF. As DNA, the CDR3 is TGTGCCAGCTCAGAAGGACAGGGTAACTATGGCTACACCTTC.

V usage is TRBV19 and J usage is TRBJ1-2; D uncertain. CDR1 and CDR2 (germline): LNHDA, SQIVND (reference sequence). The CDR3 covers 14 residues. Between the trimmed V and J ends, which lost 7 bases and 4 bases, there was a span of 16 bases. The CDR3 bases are TGTGCCAGTAAAGAGGCAGGACTCTCCTATGGCTACACCTTC. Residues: CASKEAGLSYGYTF.

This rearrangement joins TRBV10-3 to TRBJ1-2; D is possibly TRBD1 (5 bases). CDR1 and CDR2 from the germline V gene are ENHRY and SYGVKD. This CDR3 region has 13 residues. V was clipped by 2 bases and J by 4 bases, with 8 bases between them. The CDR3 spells CAISEGAGYGYTF. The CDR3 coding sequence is TGTGCCATCAGTGAGGGGGCCGGCTATGGCTACACCTTC.

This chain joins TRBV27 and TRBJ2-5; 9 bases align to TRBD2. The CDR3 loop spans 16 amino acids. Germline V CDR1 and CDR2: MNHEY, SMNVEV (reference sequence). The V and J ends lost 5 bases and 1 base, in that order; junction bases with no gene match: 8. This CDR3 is CASSQLSGGFQETQYF. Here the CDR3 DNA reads TGTGCCAGCAGTCAACTTAGCGGGGGCTTCCAAGAGACCCAGTACTTC.

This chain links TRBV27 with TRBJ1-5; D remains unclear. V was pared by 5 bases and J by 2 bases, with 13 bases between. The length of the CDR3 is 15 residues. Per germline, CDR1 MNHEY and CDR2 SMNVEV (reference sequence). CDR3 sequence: CASSQSPFGNQPQHF. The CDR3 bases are TGTGCCAGCAGTCAGTCCCCGTTTGGCAATCAGCCCCAGCATTTT.

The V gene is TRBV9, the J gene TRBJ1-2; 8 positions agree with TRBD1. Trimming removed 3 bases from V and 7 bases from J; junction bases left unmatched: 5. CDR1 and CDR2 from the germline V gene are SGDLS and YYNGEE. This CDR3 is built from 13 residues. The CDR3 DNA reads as TGTGCCAGCAGCGCGGACAGGGACGGTGGCTACACCTTC. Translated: CASSADRDGGYTF.

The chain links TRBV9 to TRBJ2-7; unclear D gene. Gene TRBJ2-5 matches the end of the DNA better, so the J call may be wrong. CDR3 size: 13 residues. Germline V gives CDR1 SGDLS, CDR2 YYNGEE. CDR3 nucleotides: TGTGCCAGCAGCCGTGACCGCCAAGAGACCCAGTACTTC. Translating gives CASSRDRQETQYF.

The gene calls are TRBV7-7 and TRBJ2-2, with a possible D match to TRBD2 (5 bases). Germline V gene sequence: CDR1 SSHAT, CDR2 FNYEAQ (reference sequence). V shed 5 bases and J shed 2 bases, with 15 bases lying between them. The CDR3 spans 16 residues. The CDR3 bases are TGTGCCAGCAGCCCACGAGGGCAGGTCAACACCGGGGAGCTGTTTTTT. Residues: CASSPRGQVNTGELFF.

CDR3 bases: TGTGCCAGCAGCTTGGGGGTAAATCAGCCCCAGCATTTT. Its protein product is CASSLGVNQPQHF. The chain is built from TRBV5-5 and TRBJ1-5; D ambiguous. Germline CDR1 is SGHKS and CDR2 is YYEKEE (reference sequence). The CDR3 is 13 residues long. The germline V and J ends were trimmed by 0 bases and 4 bases, with 5 bases remaining between them.